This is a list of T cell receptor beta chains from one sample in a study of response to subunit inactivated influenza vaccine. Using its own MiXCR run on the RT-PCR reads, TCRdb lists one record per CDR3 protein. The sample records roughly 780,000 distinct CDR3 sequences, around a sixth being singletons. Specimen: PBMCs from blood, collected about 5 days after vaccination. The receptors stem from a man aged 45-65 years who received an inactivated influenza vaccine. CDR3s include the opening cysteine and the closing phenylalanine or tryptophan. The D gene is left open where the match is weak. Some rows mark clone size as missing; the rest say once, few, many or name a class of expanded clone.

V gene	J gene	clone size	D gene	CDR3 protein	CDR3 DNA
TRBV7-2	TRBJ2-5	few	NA	CASSLYPLEDGYF	TGTGCCAGCAGCTTATATCCTCTAGAGGATGGGTACTTC
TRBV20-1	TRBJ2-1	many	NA	CSDSPRSGSYNEQFF	TGCAGTGATTCCCCGCGGAGCGGCTCCTACAATGAGCAGTTCTTC
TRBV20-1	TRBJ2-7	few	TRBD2	CSARSGFTTYEQYF	TGCAGTGCTCGTAGCGGGTTCACAACCTACGAGCAGTACTTC
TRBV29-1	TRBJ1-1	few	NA	CSVARVNTEAFF	TGCAGCGTTGCTCGGGTGAACACTGAAGCTTTCTTT
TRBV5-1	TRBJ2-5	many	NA	CASSLDSTQETQYF	TGCGCCAGCAGCTTGGACAGCACCCAAGAGACCCAGTACTTC
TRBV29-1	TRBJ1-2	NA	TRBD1	CSVVGQGAGYTF	TGCAGCGTTGTTGGGCAGGGGGCAGGCTACACCTTC
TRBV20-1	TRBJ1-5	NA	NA	CSASSGLGNQPQHF	TGCAGTGCTAGCTCGGGGCTCGGCAATCAGCCCCAGCATTTT
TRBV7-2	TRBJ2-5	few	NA	CASSLQILETQYF	TGTGCCAGCAGCTTGCAGATTTTAGAGACCCAGTACTTC
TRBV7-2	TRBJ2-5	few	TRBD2	CASSYQGLVQETQYF	TGTGCCAGCAGCTATCAGGGACTAGTGCAAGAGACCCAGTACTTC
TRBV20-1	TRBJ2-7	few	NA	CSASSTYEQYF	TGCAGTGCTAGCTCCACCTACGAGCAGTACTTC
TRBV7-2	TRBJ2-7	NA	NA	CASGRGSSYEQYF	TGTGCCAGCGGACGGGGGAGCTCCTACGAGCAGTACTTC
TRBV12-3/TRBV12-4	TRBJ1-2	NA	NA	CASSTRDTNYGYTF	TGTGCCAGCAGCACCCGGGACACGAACTATGGCTACACCTTC
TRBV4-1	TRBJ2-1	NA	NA	CASSLQTTREDEQFF	TGCGCCAGCAGCCTTCAGACTACTCGGGAAGATGAGCAGTTCTTC
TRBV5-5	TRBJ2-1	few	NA	CASSQWYGVNEQFF	TGTGCCAGCAGTCAATGGTATGGGGTCAATGAGCAGTTCTTC
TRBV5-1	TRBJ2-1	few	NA	CASSSREGPGRNEQFF	TGCGCCAGCAGCTCCCGAGAAGGGCCTGGGAGAAATGAGCAGTTCTTC
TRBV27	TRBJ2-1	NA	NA	CASTWGGRRSEQFF	TGTGCCAGCACCTGGGGGGGGCGCCGGAGTGAGCAGTTCTTC
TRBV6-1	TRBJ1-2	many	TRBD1	CASRKGQLRNYGYTF	TGTGCCAGCAGGAAGGGACAGCTCCGAAACTATGGCTACACCTTC
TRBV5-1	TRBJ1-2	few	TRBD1	CASSTTGEAGYTF	TGCGCCAGCAGCACTACAGGGGAAGCGGGCTACACCTTC
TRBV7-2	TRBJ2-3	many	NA	CASSLGMGTDTQYF	TGTGCCAGCAGCTTGGGGATGGGGACAGATACGCAGTATTTT
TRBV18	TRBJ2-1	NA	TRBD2	CASSPGLAGAAGRYEQFF	TGTGCCAGCTCACCGGGACTAGCGGGAGCCGCCGGTAGATATGAGCAGTTCTTC
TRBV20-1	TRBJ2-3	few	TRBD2	CSASWSSGRSDTQYF	TGCAGTGCTAGTTGGTCTAGCGGGCGCTCAGATACGCAGTATTTT
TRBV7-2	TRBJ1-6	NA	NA	CASSLDLGMVSPLHF	TGTGCCAGCAGCTTAGACTTGGGGATGGTTTCACCCCTCCACTTT
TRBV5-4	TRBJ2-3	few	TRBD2	CASSLGTSSSTDTQYF	TGTGCCAGCAGCTTGGGGACTAGCAGTTCCACAGATACGCAGTATTTT
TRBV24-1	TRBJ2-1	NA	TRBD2	CATSDVASGSSYNEQFF	TGTGCCACCAGTGATGTGGCTAGCGGGAGCTCCTACAATGAGCAGTTCTTC
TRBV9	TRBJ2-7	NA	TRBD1	CASSDSGGASQEQYF	TGTGCCAGCAGCGACTCAGGGGGCGCTTCTCAAGAGCAGTACTTC
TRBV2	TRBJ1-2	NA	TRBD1	CASSDRDRLAYGYTF	TGTGCCAGCAGTGACCGGGACAGGTTGGCCTATGGCTACACCTTC
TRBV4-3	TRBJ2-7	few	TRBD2	CASSQGTSGGNEQYF	TGCGCCAGCAGCCAAGGGACTAGCGGGGGGAACGAGCAGTACTTC
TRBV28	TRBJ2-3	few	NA	CASSLLPDGYFTDTQYF	TGTGCCAGCAGTTTATTACCTGACGGGTATTTCACAGATACGCAGTATTTT
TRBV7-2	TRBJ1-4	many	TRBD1	CASSPRGGPTNEKLFF	TGTGCCAGCAGCCCTAGAGGGGGCCCAACTAATGAAAAACTGTTTTTT
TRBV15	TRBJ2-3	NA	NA	CATSRAGGDTQYF	TGTGCCACCAGCAGGGCCGGGGGCGATACGCAGTATTTT
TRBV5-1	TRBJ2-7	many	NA	CASSFSREPYPYEQYF	TGCGCCAGCAGCTTCTCCAGGGAGCCCTACCCCTACGAGCAGTACTTC
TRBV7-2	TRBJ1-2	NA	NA	CASSLDTVNYGYTF	TGTGCCAGCAGCTTAGACACGGTGAACTATGGCTACACCTTC
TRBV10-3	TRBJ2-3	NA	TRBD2	CAINFGGGTDTQYF	TGTGCCATCAATTTTGGGGGGGGCACAGATACGCAGTATTTT
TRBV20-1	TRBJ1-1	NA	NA	CSAFLGERNTEAFF	TGCAGTGCTTTCCTGGGTGAGAGGAACACTGAAGCTTTCTTT
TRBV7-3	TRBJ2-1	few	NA	CASSFRSRESSYNEQFF	TGTGCCAGCAGCTTTAGATCCAGGGAGAGCTCCTACAATGAGCAGTTCTTC
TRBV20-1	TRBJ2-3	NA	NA	CSARDQDRTDTQYF	TGCAGTGCTAGAGATCAGGACCGCACAGATACGCAGTATTTT
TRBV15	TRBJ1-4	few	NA	CATSRDYRENEKLFF	TGTGCCACCAGCAGAGATTACAGGGAGAATGAAAAACTGTTTTTT
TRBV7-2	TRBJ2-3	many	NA	CASSSSGYTDTQYF	TGTGCCAGCAGCTCGAGCGGCTACACAGATACGCAGTATTTT
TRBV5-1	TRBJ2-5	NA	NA	CASSRARRGETQYF	TGCGCCAGCAGCCGGGCGCGACGGGGAGAGACCCAGTACTTC
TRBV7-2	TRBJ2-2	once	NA	CASSLNTAQGGELFF	TGTGCCAGCAGCTTAAACACAGCCCAGGGCGGGGAGCTGTTTTTT
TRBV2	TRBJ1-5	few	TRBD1	CASSGRTGRQPQHF	TGTGCCAGCAGCGGACGGACAGGGAGGCAGCCCCAGCATTTT
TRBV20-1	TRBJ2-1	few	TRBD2	CSATELAGSSYNEQFF	TGCAGTGCTACCGAACTAGCGGGGAGCTCCTACAATGAGCAGTTCTTC
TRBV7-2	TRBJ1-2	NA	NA	CASSLDMYGYTF	TGTGCCAGCAGCTTAGATATGTATGGCTACACCTTC
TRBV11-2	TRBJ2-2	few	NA	CASSYSGTANFPNTGELFF	TGTGCCAGCAGCTACTCCGGGACGGCAAACTTTCCGAACACCGGGGAGCTGTTTTTT
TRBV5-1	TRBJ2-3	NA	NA	CASSGEVQSVGYF	TGCGCCAGCAGCGGGGAGGTCCAGTCCGTGGGGTACTTT
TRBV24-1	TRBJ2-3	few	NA	CATSVSGVTDTQYF	TGTGCCACCAGTGTTTCCGGGGTCACAGATACGCAGTATTTT
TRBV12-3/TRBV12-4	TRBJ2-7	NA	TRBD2	CASSYLLAGGYEQYF	TGTGCCAGCAGTTACCTACTAGCGGGGGGCTACGAGCAGTACTTC
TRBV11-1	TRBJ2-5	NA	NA	CASSPHRDQETQYF	TGTGCCAGCAGCCCACACAGGGACCAAGAGACCCAGTACTTC
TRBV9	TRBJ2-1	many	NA	CASSVAGYNEQFF	TGTGCCAGCAGCGTAGCGGGGTACAATGAGCAGTTCTTC
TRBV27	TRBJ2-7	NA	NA	CASKNINEQYF	TGTGCCAGCAAGAACATAAACGAGCAGTACTTC
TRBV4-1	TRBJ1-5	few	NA	CASSQSMVRGNQPQHF	TGCGCCAGCAGCCAGAGTATGGTTAGAGGCAATCAGCCCCAGCATTTT
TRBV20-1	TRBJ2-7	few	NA	CSARTESYEQYF	TGCAGTGCTAGGACTGAATCCTACGAGCAGTACTTC
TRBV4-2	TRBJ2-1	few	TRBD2	CASSRGGPSGNNEQFF	TGTGCCAGCAGCCGAGGAGGCCCTAGCGGGAACAATGAGCAGTTCTTC
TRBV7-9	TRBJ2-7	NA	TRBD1	CASSPTGVHEQYF	TGTGCCAGCAGCCCGACAGGGGTCCACGAGCAGTACTTC
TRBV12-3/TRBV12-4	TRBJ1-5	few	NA	CASSRGVYNQPQHF	TGTGCCAGCAGTCGGGGTGTGTACAATCAGCCCCAGCATTTT